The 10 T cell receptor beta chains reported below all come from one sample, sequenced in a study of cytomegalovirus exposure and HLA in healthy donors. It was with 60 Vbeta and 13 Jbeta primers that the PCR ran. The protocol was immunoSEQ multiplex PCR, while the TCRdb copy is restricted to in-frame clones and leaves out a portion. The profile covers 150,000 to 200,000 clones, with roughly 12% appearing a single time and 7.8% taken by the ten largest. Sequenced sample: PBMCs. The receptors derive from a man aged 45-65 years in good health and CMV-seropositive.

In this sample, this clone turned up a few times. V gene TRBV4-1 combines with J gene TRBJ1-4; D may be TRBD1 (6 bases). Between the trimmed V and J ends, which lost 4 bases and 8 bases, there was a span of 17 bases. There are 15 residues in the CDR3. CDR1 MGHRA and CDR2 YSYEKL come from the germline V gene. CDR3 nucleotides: TGCGCCAGCAGCCTCCTACAGGGAGGGGTCGAAAAACTGTTTTTT. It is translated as CASSLLQGGVEKLFF.

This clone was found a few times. CDR3 loop: CASSVEGSGSHTEAFF. The DNA for the CDR3 is TGTGCCAGCAGCGTAGAGGGGTCAGGGTCCCACACTGAAGCTTTCTTT. V and J are TRBV9 and TRBJ1-1; weak D call: TRBD1 (5 bases). The CDR3 extends over 16 amino acids. From germline, CDR1 is SGDLS and CDR2 YYNGEE. Trimming removed 0 bases at V and 3 bases at J, with 15 bases between.

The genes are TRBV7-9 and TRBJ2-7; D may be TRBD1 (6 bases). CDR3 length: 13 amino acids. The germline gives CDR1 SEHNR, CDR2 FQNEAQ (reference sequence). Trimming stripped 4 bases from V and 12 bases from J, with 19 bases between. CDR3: CASSSGTSPIPYF. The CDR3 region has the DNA TGTGCCAGCAGCTCCGGGACATCCCCCATCCCGTACTTC.

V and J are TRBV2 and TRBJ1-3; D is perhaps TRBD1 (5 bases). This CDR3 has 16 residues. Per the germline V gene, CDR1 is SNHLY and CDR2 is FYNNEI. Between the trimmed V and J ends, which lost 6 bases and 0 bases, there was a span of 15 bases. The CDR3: CASSGLGRDSGNTIYF. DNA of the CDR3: TGTGCCAGCAGCGGATTGGGCAGGGACTCTGGAAACACCATATATTTT.

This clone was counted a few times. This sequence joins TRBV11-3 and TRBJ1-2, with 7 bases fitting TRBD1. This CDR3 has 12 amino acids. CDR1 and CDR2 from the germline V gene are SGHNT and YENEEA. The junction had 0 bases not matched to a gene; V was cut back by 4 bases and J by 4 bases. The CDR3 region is CASSWDSYGYTF. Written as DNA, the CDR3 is TGTGCCAGCAGCTGGGACAGCTATGGCTACACCTTC.

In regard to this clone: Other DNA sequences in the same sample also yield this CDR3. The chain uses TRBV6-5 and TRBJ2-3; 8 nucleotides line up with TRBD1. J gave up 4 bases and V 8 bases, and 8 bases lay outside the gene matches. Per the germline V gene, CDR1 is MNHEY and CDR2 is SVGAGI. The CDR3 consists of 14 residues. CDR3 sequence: CASQAQGGSDTQYF. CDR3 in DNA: TGTGCCAGCCAGGCACAGGGGGGTTCAGATACGCAGTATTTT.

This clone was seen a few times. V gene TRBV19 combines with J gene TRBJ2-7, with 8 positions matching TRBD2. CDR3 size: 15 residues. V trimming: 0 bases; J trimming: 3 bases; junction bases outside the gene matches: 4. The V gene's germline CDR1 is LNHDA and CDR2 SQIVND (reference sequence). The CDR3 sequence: CASSIDLGGGYEQYF. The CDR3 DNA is TGTGCCAGTAGTATAGATCTCGGGGGGGGCTACGAGCAGTACTTC.

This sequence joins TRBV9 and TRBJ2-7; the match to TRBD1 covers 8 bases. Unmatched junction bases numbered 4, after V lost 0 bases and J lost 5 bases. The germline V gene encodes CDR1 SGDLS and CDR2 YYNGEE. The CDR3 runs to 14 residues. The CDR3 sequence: CASSVAAGGDEQYF. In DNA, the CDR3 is TGTGCCAGCAGCGTAGCCGCAGGGGGCGACGAGCAGTACTTC.

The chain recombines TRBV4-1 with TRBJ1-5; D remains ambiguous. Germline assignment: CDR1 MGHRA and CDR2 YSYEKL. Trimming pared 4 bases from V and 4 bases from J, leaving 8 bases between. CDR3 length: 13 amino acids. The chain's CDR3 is CASSPSLNQPQHF. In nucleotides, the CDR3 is TGCGCCAGCAGCCCCTCCTTGAATCAGCCCCAGCATTTT.

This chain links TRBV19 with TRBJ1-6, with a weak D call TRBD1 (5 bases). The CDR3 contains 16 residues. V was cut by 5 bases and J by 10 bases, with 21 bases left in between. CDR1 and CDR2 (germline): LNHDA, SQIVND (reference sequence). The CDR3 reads CASSPRPGGARSPLHF. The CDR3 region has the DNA TGTGCCAGTAGTCCCCGACCAGGTGGGGCCCGGTCACCCCTCCACTTT.